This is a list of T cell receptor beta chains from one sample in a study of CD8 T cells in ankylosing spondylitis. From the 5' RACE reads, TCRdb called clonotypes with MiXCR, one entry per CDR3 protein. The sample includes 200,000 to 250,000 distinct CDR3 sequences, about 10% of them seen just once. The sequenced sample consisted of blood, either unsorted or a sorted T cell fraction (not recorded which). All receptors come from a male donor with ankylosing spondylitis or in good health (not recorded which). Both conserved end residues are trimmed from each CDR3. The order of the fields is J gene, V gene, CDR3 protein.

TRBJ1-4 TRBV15 ATSSPTGALNEKLF
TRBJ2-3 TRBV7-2 ASSLSGGAADTQY
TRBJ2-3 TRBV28 ASSPLTSGPTDTQY
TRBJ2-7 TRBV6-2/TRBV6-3 ASSYSGASYEQY
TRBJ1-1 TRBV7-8 ASSAQGGYTEAF
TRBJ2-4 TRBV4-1 ASPPPPKNIQY
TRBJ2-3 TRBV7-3 ASSATGLSTDTQY
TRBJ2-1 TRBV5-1 ASSLGAGGSYNEQF
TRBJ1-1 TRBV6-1 ASRTSGTGGMNTEAF
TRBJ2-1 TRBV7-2 ASSLTWTAFNEQF
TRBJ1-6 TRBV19 ASSGTMGPLH
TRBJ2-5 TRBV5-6 ASTVVQVSRETQY
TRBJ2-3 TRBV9 ASSVADTQY
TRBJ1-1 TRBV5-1 ASSLPREDTEAF
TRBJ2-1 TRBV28 ASSPIQRGGNNEQF
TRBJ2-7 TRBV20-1 SAGGLAGVFEQY
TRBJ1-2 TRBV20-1 SANTGDFYGYT
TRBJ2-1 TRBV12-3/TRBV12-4 ASSFGLGEF
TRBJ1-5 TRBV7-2 ASSYDTDQPQH
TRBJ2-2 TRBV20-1 SAGRLDGGELF
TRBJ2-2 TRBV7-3 ASSLTVGDTGELF
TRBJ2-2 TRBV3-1 ASSQDGLAGRPGELF
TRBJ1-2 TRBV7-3 ASSLTEFGTGGYT
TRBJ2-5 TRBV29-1 SVWVGETQY
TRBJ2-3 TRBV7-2 ASSLGPGADTQY
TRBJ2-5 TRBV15 ATSRDWGSTRETQY
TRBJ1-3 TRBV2 ASSEWGNSGNTIY
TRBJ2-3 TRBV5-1 ASSNDRDSDTQY
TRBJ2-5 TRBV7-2 ASSLAGSSGARETQY
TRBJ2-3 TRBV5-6 ASSLALSTDTQY
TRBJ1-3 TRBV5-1 ASSSDRSGNTIY
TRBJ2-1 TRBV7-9 ASSTESGATYNEQF
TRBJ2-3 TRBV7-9 ASDGVTNTDTQY
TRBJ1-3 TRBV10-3 AISNLGASGNTIY
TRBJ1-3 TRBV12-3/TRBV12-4 ASKPEAFGNTIY
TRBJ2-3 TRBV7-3 ASSLGGTANTQY
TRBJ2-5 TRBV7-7 ASSLVGLEGQY
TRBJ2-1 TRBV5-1 ASSSGLAEYNEQF
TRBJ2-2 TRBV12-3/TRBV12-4 ASSWHGAGTGELF
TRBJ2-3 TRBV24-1 ATSAPDRGKDTQY
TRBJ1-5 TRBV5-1 ASSRGTRGSNQPQH
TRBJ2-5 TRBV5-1 ASSSRTSGGQETQY
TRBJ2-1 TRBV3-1 ASSQRGGASNEQF
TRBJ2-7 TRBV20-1 SAPPGGDPYEQY